Listed below are T cell receptor beta chains from one sample, sequenced in a study of blood T cell repertoires in COVID-19. Assay used: immunoSEQ multiplex PCR; TCRdb lists only in-frame clones, some missing. Among 34,000 or so clones listed, 85% to 95% were seen once. Sequences were obtained from peripheral blood. These receptors all come from a man aged 55 to 70 with active or convalescent COVID-19. Both conserved end residues are part of each CDR3. Fields, in order: clone size, V gene, J gene, D gene, CDR3 DNA, CDR3 protein. D genes are given only for firm matches. Clone size is shown for a subset of rows, as once, few, many or a class of expanded clone.

>NA|TRBV19|TRBJ2-1|TRBD2
TGTGCCACCGGTGGCGCGGGAGGCCTCAGCTCCTACAATGAGCAGTTCTTC
CATGGAGGLSSYNEQFF
>NA|TRBV5-4|TRBJ1-5|NA
TGTGCCAGCAGCTTACACGGGACACGTCAGCCCCAGCATTTT
CASSLHGTRQPQHF
>NA|TRBV18|TRBJ2-1|NA
TGTGCCAGCTCACCAAGGGAGGAGGGATTGTTCTACAATGAGCAGTTCTTC
CASSPREEGLFYNEQFF
>NA|TRBV9|TRBJ1-2|TRBD1
TGTGCCAGCAGCGGCCGGGGGACAGGGGTTTCTGGCTACACCTTC
CASSGRGTGVSGYTF
>NA|TRBV10-2|TRBJ2-2|TRBD2
TGCGCCAGCAGGGGGACTAGCGGGAGCACCGGGGAGCTGTTTTTT
CASRGTSGSTGELFF
>many|TRBV9|TRBJ2-7|TRBD2
TGTGCCAGCAGTCGGGGGGGATCCTCCTACGAGCAGTACTTC
CASSRGGSSYEQYF
>NA|TRBV5-6|TRBJ1-2|NA
TGTGCCAGCAGTATCAGGAGGGGCTATGGCTACACCTTC
CASSIRRGYGYTF
>NA|TRBV27|TRBJ1-4|NA
TGTGCCAGCAGTTTATTAGGGGCGGGGGATGAAAAACTGTTTTTT
CASSLLGAGDEKLFF
>NA|TRBV10-3|TRBJ2-7|NA
TGTGCCATCAGTGAGGCGGGCAGGCCGAGCTCCTACGAGCAGTACTTC
CAISEAGRPSSYEQYF
>NA|TRBV11-2|TRBJ2-5|TRBD1
TGTGCCAGCAGCTGGGACAGTCGAGAGACCCAGTACTTC
CASSWDSRETQYF
>once|TRBV6-8|TRBJ2-5|TRBD1
TGTGCCAGCAGTTACGTGTCAGGGGGCAAGGGGGAGACCCAGTACTTC
CASSYVSGGKGETQYF
>NA|TRBV15|TRBJ1-3|NA
TGTGCCACCAGCTTAACAGGGTTCGGAAACACCATATATTTT
CATSLTGFGNTIYF
>NA|TRBV5-1|TRBJ2-3|TRBD2
TGCGCCAGCAGCCCCCGGACTAGCGGGAGTGGAGATACGCAGTATTTT
CASSPRTSGSGDTQYF
>few|TRBV9|TRBJ2-1|NA
TGTGCCAGCAGCGTAGGGTGGCTGGGGAGGCACCACAATGAGCAGTTCTTC
CASSVGWLGRHHNEQFF
>once|TRBV18|TRBJ2-2|TRBD2
TGTGCCAGCTCTCCCCCGGGACTACCAACCGGGGAGCTGTTTTTT
CASSPPGLPTGELFF
>NA|TRBV6-1|TRBJ2-1|NA
TGTGCCAGCAGTGAATCGGGGTACCTAACCTACAATGAGCAGTTCTTC
CASSESGYLTYNEQFF
>NA|TRBV18|TRBJ1-5|TRBD1
TGTGCCAGCTCAAAAACGAGCCAGGGGGCCGGTGGTCAGCCCCAGCATTTT
CASSKTSQGAGGQPQHF
>NA|TRBV18|TRBJ2-7|TRBD1
TGTGCCAGCTCACCCGAGGGACAGGGGGCCTACGAGCAGTACTTC
CASSPEGQGAYEQYF
>NA|TRBV5-1|TRBJ2-7|NA
TGCGCCAGCAGCCCGGAGGGCGGGACTGTCACCTACGAGCAGTACTTC
CASSPEGGTVTYEQYF
>once|TRBV7-6|TRBJ2-7|NA
TGTGCCAGCAGCTTAAGTAGCAGGGGGGCCTACGAGCAGTACTTC
CASSLSSRGAYEQYF
>NA|TRBV7-9|TRBJ2-7|NA
TGTGCCAGCAGCTTAAGCCGACAGACGGACTACGAGCAGTACTTC
CASSLSRQTDYEQYF